What follows are 22 T cell receptor beta chains derived from one specimen sequenced in a study of ipilimumab plus nivolumab after autologous stem cell transplantation. Only in-frame clones appear in the TCRdb table, and some are missing; sequencing was by immunoSEQ multiplex PCR. This table has about 18,000 clones, 80% appearing once. The sequences come from PBMCs, collected in a trial of ipilimumab plus nivolumab as post-transplant consolidation. The receptors stem from a male donor with diffuse large B-cell lymphoma.

In its sample, this clone was seen once. The chain has TRBV5-1 and TRBJ1-6; D gene unclear. CDR1 is SGHRS and CDR2 is YFSETQ in the germline V gene. V shed 0 bases and J shed 7 bases, with 8 bases lying between them. CDR3 length: 14 residues. CDR3 residues: CASSLGNWNSPLHF. The CDR3 region has the DNA TGCGCCAGCAGCTTGGGTAACTGGAATTCACCCCTCCACTTT.

The chain couples TRBV10-3 to TRBJ1-1; D ambiguous. Germline CDR1 reads ENHRY; CDR2 reads SYGVKD. The germline V and J ends were trimmed by 7 bases and 1 base, with 13 bases remaining between them. This CDR3 is 14 amino acids long. The CDR3 DNA follows: TGTGCCATCAAAGGCGGGGTCGGGAACACTGAAGCTTTCTTT. Its translation is CAIKGGVGNTEAFF.

The sample holds one count of this clone. J is TRBJ2-1 and V is TRBV27; D uncertain. Trimming took 6 bases from V and 3 from J, leaving 9 bases between them. CDR3 length equals 13 residues. Germline lookup yields CDR1 MNHEY and CDR2 SMNVEV (reference sequence). CDR3 protein: CASSQNIYNEQFF. The CDR3 region has the DNA TGTGCCAGCAGCCAAAACATCTACAATGAGCAGTTCTTC.

Regarding this clone: Other DNA sequences of this sample code for an identical CDR3. The chain combines TRBV9 with TRBJ1-2; D is possibly TRBD1 (5 bases). The CDR3 runs 13 residues. In germline, CDR1 is SGDLS, CDR2 YYNGEE. With 0 bases removed from V and 3 bases from J, the gap between germline ends came to 6 bases. The CDR3 reads CASSVGGDYGYTF. CDR3 DNA sequence: TGTGCCAGCAGCGTAGGGGGGGACTATGGCTACACCTTC.

The rearrangement links TRBV6-1 to TRBJ2-5; D remains ambiguous. The better agreement between TRBJ2-7 and the DNA end casts doubt on the J call. The germline CDR1 and CDR2 sequences are MNHNS and SASEGT. The CDR3 length is 15 residues. The chain's CDR3 is CASKGVVWVPYEQYF. The CDR3 region has the DNA TGTGCCAGCAAGGGTGTCGTCTGGGTACCCTACGAGCAGTACTTC.

Concerning this clone: At one of its ends the junction is not consistent with the germline gene, which may arise from a read error. This CDR3 reads CASSLKVTGELFF. CDR3 DNA: TGTGCTAGCAGCTTAAAGGTTACCGGGGAGCTGTTTTTT. V usage is TRBV7-7 and J usage is TRBJ2-2; D gene unclear. This CDR3 is 13 amino acids long. The germline CDR1 and CDR2 sequences are SSHAT and FNYEAQ (reference sequence).

V and J are TRBV4-3 and TRBJ2-7; D call uncertain. This CDR3 has 15 amino acids. Germline V gives CDR1 LGHNA, CDR2 YSLEER. Deletions cut 1 base from V and 2 bases from J, with 12 bases between. The CDR3 reads CASSQGWNPTYEQYF. CDR3 DNA sequence: TGCGCCAGCAGCCAAGGTTGGAATCCGACCTACGAGCAGTACTTC.

A remark on this clone: The final CDR3 position lacks the conserved phenylalanine or tryptophan, pointing to a likely read error. The DNA is omitted, as the CDR3 cannot be located on it reliably, and the CDR3 follows TCRdb's listing. The CDR3 is CASSFTSGGQTYL. The chain has TRBV7-2 and TRBJ2-3; the D call of TRBD2 is as the table states it, not checked on the DNA. Germline V CDR1 and CDR2: SGHTA, FQGNSA. The CDR3 sequence runs 13 residues, both termini included.

V gene TRBV4-2 combines with J gene TRBJ2-6; D is uncertain. Between the trimmed V and J ends, which lost 0 bases and 0 bases, there was a span of 9 bases. In germline, CDR1 is LGHNA, CDR2 YNFKEQ. The CDR3 totals 17 residues. The CDR3 protein is CASSQEGPDSGANVLTF. DNA of the CDR3: TGTGCCAGCAGCCAAGAAGGTCCGGACTCTGGGGCCAACGTCCTGACTTTC.

Only a few counts were recorded for this clone. The chain couples TRBV30 to TRBJ1-5; D remains ambiguous. With 2 bases removed from V and 5 bases from J, the gap between germline ends came to 7 bases. Germline V gives CDR1 GTSNPN, CDR2 SVGIG (reference sequence). The CDR3 runs to 12 residues. In nucleotides, the CDR3 is TGTGCCTGGAGTCGGTGGGATCAGCCCCAGCATTTT. Its protein is CAWSRWDQPQHF.

The genes are TRBV7-9 and TRBJ1-2; TRBD1 might be the D (5 bases). V lost 2 bases and J 8 bases, leaving 9 bases between the germline ends. This CDR3 is built from 12 residues. CDR1 SEHNR and CDR2 FQNEAQ come from the germline V gene (reference sequence). The CDR3 DNA is TGTGCCAGCAGCTTAAAGGGGCAGGGCTACACCTTC. Amino acids: CASSLKGQGYTF.

The genes are TRBV7-2 and TRBJ2-5; the D gene is possibly TRBD2 (5 bases). The germline V and J ends were trimmed by 5 bases and 5 bases, with 18 bases remaining between them. This CDR3 comprises 15 residues. Germline loops: CDR1 SGHTA, CDR2 FQGNSA. The CDR3 sequence is CASSPPGSGGETQYF. The CDR3 coding sequence is TGTGCCAGCAGCCCCCCGGGGTCGGGCGGGGAGACCCAGTACTTC.

The gene calls are TRBV4-3 and TRBJ2-2; 9 bases match TRBD2. Germline V CDR1 and CDR2: LGHNA, YSLEER. Losses at the gene ends were 3 bases for V and 2 bases for J; bases not matched to a gene: 4. This CDR3 comprises 16 residues. This CDR3 is CASSQPGTSNTGELFF. CDR3 nucleotide sequence: TGCGCCAGCAGCCAGCCCGGGACTAGCAACACCGGGGAGCTGTTTTTT.

Within the sample, this clone is medium-sized. The V and J genes are TRBV27 and TRBJ1-4, with D maybe TRBD1 (6 bases). Deletions cut 5 bases from V and 8 bases from J, with 12 bases between. This CDR3 is 13 amino acids long. CDR1 and CDR2 (germline): MNHEY, SMNVEV (reference sequence). CDR3 nucleotide sequence: TGTGCCAGCAGTGCGGAGGGGGGAGAAAAACTGTTTTTT. Translating it yields CASSAEGGEKLFF. The complete variable domain, with remaining parts taken from reference TRBV27 and TRBJ1-4, reads EAQVTQNPRYLITVTGKKLTVTCSQNMNHEYMSWYRQDPGLGLRQIYYSMNVEVTDKGDVPEGYKVSRKEKRNFPLILESPSPNQTSLYFCASSAEGGEKLFFGSGTQLSVL.

This chain connects TRBV16 to TRBJ1-2; D remains ambiguous. V dropped 0 bases and J dropped 4 bases, with 9 bases sitting between them. The CDR3 length is 14 residues. CDR1 is KGHSY and CDR2 is FQNENV in the germline V gene. CDR3 nucleotide sequence: TGTGCCAGCAGCCAATCTCCAGGAACCTATGGCTACACCTTC. Translation: CASSQSPGTYGYTF.

The chain is built from TRBV20-1 and TRBJ1-4; D not resolved. Trimming stripped 0 bases from V and 8 bases from J, with 4 bases between. Germline V gene data show CDR1 as DFQATT and CDR2 as SNEGSKA (reference sequence). The CDR3 runs 11 residues. The CDR3 region has the DNA TGCAGTGCTAGAGATCGGGAAAAACTGTTTTTT. Translating it yields CSARDREKLFF.

The rearrangement joins TRBV29-1 to TRBJ1-5; 7 bases align to TRBD1. Germline V gives CDR1 SQVTM, CDR2 ANQGSEA. The CDR3 extends over 14 amino acids. Trimming took 4 bases from V and 4 from J; bases not matched to a gene: 7. The CDR3 nucleotides read TGCAGCGTTGTGCCAGGGGGAAGAAATCAGCCCCAGCATTTT. This codes for CSVVPGGRNQPQHF.

This clone was observed once. The genes are TRBV2 and TRBJ2-4; 10 bases are a match to TRBD2. The CDR3 extends over 17 amino acids. Germline CDR1 and CDR2: SNHLY and FYNNEI. The ends lost 3 bases at V and 0 bases at J; junction bases unmatched: 5. The CDR3 bases are TGTGCCAGCAGTGAGAGGGTAGCGGGGGGAGCCAAAAACATTCAGTACTTC. This sequence encodes CASSERVAGGAKNIQYF.

The chain has TRBV30 and TRBJ1-4, with D hard to call. Germline values: CDR1 GTSNPN, CDR2 SVGIG (reference sequence). V dropped 5 bases and J dropped 0 bases, with 10 bases sitting between them. CDR3 length: 14 amino acids. This chain's CDR3 is CAWGGPTTNEKLFF. Written as DNA, the CDR3 is TGTGCCTGGGGCGGACCAACAACTAATGAAAAACTGTTTTTT.

This clone was recorded only once. The rearrangement uses TRBV18 and TRBJ1-3; the D gene is possibly TRBD1 (6 bases). Germline values: CDR1 KGHSH, CDR2 LQKENI. V was trimmed by 3 bases and J by 0 bases, leaving 12 bases between them. The CDR3 runs 16 residues. For the CDR3, the DNA is TGTGCCAGCTCACCGGCAGGGGACGTCTCTGGAAACACCATATATTTT. It codes for CASSPAGDVSGNTIYF.

J is TRBJ2-5 and V is TRBV7-2; 10 positions match TRBD2. CDR3 length: 18 residues. V shed 3 bases, J shed 5 bases, and the junction held 15 bases outside the gene matches. Per germline, CDR1 SGHTA and CDR2 FQGNSA. The CDR3 DNA reads as TGTGCCAGCAGCTTGGTTAGTAGCGGGGGGCCCGTGTTCGAGACCCAGTACTTC. This codes for CASSLVSSGGPVFETQYF. Using reference TRBV7-2 and TRBJ2-5 for the parts outside the CDR3, the full variable domain is GAGVSQSPSNKVTEKGKDVELRCDPISGHTALYWYRQSLGQGLEFLIYFQGNSAPDKSGLPSDRFSAERTGGSVSTLTIQRTQQEDSAVYLCASSLVSSGGPVFETQYFGPGTRLLVL.

The chain recombines TRBV7-2 with TRBJ2-3, with 9 bases aligning to TRBD2. The CDR3 has 15 residues. Germline values: CDR1 SGHTA, CDR2 FQGNSA. The V gene end was trimmed by 2 bases and the J gene end by 6 bases; junction bases not matched to a gene: 6. The CDR3: CASSLRSGGPDTQYF. The DNA of the CDR3 is TGTGCCAGCAGCTTAAGAAGCGGGGGGCCGGATACGCAGTATTTT.